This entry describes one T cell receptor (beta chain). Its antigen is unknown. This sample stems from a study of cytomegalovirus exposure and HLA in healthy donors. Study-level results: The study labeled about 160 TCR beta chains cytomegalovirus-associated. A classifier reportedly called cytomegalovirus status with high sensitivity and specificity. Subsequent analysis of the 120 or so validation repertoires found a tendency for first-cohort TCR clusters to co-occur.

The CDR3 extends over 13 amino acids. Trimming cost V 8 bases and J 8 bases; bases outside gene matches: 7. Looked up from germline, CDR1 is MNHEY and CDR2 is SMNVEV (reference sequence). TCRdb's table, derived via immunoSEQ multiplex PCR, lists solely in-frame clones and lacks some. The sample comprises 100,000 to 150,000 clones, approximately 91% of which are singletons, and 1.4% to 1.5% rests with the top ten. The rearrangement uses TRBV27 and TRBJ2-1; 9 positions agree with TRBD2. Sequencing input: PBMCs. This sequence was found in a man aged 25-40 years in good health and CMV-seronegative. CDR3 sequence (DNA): TGTGCCAGCGGCCTAGCGGGAATCCATGAGCAGTTCTTC. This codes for CASGLAGIHEQFF.